This T cell receptor beta chain was identified during a study of T cells in Graves' hyperthyroidism and ophthalmopathy. The wider study: Pretreatment peripheral blood was obtained at initial diagnosis.

The CDR3 regions of TCR beta were amplified from RNA transcripts. During a first-round RT-PCR of the TCR CDR3, the HTBI primer set was used. TCRdb recomputed calls from the multiplex PCR reads with MiXCR, one row per CDR3 protein. The profile shows about 380,000 distinct CDR3 sequences, around 20% of them singletons. Clinical symptoms, serum thyroxine, TRAb, thyroid ultrasound and orbital computed tomography informed diagnoses. Sequencing input: blood. This sequence was found in a man between 18 and 35 years old with Graves' ophthalmopathy.

The CDR3 is CASSPVGLNTGELFF. The CDR3 DNA reads as TGTGCCAGCTCACCAGTTGGGCTGAACACCGGGGAGCTGTTTTTT. The rearrangement links TRBV18 to TRBJ2-2; D is unclear. The CDR3 has 15 amino acids. CDR1 and CDR2 from the germline V gene are KGHSH and LQKENI. Trimming took 2 bases from V and 1 from J, leaving 8 bases between them.